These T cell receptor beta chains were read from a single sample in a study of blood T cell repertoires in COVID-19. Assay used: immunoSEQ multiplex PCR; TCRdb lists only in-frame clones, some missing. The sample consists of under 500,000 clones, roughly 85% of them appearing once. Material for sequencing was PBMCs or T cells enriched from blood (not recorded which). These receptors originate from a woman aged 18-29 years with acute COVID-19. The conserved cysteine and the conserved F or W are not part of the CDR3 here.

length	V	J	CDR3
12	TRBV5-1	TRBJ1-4	ASSLSSTNEKLF
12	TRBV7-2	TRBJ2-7	ASSLGQGTNEQY
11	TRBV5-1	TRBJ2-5	ASSLTGYETQY
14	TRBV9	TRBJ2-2	ASSPQLGEGPGELF
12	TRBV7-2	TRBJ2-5	ASSLAGGRETQY
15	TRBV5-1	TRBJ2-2	ASSLEGVLTNTGELF
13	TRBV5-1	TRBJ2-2	ASSTPGTPTGELF
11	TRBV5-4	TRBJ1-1	ASSSRVNTEAF
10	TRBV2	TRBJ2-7	ASSNGGGEQY
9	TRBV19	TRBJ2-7	ASGGLYEQY
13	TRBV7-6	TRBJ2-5	ASSYPSGSSETQY
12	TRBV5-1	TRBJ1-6	ASSFRDNNSPLH
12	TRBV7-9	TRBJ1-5	ASSPDSFNQPQH
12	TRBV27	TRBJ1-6	ASSRTGYNSPLH
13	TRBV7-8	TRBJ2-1	ASSQGTSGGNEQF
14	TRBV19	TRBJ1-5	ASTLDRGLSNQPQH
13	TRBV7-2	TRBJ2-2	ASSPRLAPTGELF